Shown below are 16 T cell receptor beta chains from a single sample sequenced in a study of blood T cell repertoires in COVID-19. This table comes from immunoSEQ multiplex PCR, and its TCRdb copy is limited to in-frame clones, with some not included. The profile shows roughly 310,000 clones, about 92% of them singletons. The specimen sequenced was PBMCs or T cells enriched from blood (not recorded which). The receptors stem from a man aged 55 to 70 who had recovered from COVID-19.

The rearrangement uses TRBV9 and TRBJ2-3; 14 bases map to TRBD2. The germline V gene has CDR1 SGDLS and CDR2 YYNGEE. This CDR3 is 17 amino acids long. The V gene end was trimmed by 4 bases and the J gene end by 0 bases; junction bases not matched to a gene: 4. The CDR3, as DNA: TGTGCCAGCAGCCAGACTAGCGGGAGGGATAGCACAGATACGCAGTATTTT. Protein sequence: CASSQTSGRDSTDTQYF.

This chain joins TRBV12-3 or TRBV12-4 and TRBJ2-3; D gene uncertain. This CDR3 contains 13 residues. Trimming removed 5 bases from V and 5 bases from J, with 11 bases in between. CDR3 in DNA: TGTGCCAGCAGTGCACAAAACCGAGATACGCAGTATTTT. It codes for CASSAQNRDTQYF.

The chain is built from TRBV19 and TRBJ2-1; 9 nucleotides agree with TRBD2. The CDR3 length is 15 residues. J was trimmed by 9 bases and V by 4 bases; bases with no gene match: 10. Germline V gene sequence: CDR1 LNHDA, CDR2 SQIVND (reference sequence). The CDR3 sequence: CASSKGSSGKVEQFF. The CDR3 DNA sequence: TGTGCCAGTAGTAAGGGATCTAGCGGGAAGGTTGAGCAGTTCTTC.

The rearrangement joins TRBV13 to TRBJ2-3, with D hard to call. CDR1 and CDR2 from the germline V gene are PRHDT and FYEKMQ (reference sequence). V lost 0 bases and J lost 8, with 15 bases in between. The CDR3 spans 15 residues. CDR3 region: CASSLGTGNLGTQYF. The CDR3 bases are TGTGCCAGCAGCTTAGGGACTGGCAATTTAGGTACGCAGTATTTT.

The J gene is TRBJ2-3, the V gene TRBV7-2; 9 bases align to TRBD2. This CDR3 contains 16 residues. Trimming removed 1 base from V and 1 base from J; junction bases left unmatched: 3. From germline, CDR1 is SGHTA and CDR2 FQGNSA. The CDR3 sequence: CASSLVGGGGTDTQYF. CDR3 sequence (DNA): TGTGCCAGCAGCTTAGTAGGCGGGGGGGGCACAGATACGCAGTATTTT.

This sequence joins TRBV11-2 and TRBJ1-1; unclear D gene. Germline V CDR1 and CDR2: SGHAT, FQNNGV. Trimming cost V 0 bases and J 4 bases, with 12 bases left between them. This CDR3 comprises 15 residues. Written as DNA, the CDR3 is TGTGCCAGCAGCTTAGATGTTTCCCGGGGCACTGAAGCTTTCTTT. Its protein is CASSLDVSRGTEAFF.

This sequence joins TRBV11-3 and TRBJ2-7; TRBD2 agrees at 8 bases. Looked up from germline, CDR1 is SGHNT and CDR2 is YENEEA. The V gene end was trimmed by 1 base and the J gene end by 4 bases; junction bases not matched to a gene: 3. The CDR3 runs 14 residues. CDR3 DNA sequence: TGTGCCAGCAGCTTAGCGGGAGGGCAGTACGAGCAGTACTTC. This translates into CASSLAGGQYEQYF.

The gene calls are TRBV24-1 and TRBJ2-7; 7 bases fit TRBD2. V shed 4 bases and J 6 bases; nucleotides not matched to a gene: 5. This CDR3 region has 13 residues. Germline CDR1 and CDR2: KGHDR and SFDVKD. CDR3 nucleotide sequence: TGTGCCACCAGTGACGGGACTATGGTCGAGCAGTACTTC. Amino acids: CATSDGTMVEQYF.

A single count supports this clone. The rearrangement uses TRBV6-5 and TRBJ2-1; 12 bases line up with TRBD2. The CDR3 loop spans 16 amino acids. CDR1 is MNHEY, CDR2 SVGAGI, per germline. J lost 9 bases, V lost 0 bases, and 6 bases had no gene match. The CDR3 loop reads CASSYSNPSGRAEQFF. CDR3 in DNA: TGTGCCAGCAGTTACTCGAATCCTAGCGGGAGGGCTGAGCAGTTCTTC.

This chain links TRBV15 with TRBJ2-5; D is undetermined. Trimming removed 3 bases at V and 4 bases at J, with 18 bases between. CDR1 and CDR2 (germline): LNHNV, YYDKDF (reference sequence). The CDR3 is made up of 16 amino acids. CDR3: CATSRAVSTYGETQYF. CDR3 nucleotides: TGTGCCACCAGCAGGGCCGTTAGCACCTACGGAGAGACCCAGTACTTC.

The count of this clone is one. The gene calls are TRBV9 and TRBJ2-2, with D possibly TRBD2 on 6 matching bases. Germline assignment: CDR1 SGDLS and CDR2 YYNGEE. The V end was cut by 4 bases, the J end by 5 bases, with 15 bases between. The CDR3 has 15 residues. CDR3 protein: CASSSGTARTGELFF. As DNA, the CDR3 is TGTGCCAGCAGCTCCGGGACTGCGAGAACCGGGGAGCTGTTTTTT.

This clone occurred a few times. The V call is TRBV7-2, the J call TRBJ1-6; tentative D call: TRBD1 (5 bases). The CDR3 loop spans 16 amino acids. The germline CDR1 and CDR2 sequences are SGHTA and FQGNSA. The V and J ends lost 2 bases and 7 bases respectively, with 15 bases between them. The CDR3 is CASSLKWGVSNSPLHF. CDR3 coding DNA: TGTGCCAGCAGCTTAAAATGGGGGGTTTCGAATTCACCCCTCCACTTT.

In DNA form, the CDR3 reads TGTGCCAGCAGTTACGTTACTAGCGGGGCCAATGAGCAGTTCTTC. Residues: CASSYVTSGANEQFF. The chain links TRBV6-2 or TRBV6-3 to TRBJ2-1, with 10 bases lining up with TRBD2. With 2 bases clipped from V and 6 bases from J, the junction kept 4 bases outside the gene matches. Per the germline V gene, CDR1 is MNHEY and CDR2 is SVGEGT. The CDR3 loop spans 15 amino acids.

This chain's CDR3 is CATRGTGVHAQYF. The DNA for the CDR3 is TGTGCCACTCGGGGGACAGGGGTTCACGCCCAGTACTTC. The chain combines TRBV7-2 with TRBJ2-5; 10 positions agree with TRBD1. CDR3 length: 13 amino acids. CDR1 and CDR2 from the germline V gene are SGHTA and FQGNSA. V lost 10 bases and J lost 9; bases outside the gene matches: 11.

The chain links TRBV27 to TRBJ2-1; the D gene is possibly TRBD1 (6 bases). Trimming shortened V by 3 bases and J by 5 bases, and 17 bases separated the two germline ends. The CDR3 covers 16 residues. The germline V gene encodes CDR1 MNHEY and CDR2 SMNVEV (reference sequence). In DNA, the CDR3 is TGTGCCAGCAGTTTCTCACAGGGCCCCTACGACAATGAGCAGTTCTTC. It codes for CASSFSQGPYDNEQFF.

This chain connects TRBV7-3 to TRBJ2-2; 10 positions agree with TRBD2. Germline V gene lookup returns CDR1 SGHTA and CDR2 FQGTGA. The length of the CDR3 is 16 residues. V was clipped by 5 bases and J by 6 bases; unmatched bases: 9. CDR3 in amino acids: CASSRLAGGIPGELFF. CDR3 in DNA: TGTGCCAGCAGCCGACTAGCGGGTGGGATACCCGGGGAGCTGTTTTTT.